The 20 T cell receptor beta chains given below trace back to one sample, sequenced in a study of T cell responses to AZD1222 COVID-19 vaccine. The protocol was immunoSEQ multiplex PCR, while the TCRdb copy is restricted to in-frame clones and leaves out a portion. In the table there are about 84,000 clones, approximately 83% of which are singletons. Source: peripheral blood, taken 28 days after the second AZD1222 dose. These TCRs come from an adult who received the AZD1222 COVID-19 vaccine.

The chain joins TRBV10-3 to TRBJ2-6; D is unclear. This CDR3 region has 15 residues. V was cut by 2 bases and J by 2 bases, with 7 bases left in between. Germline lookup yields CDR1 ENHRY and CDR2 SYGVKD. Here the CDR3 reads CAISERDAGANVLTF. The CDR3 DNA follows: TGTGCCATCAGTGAGAGGGATGCTGGGGCCAACGTCCTGACTTTC.

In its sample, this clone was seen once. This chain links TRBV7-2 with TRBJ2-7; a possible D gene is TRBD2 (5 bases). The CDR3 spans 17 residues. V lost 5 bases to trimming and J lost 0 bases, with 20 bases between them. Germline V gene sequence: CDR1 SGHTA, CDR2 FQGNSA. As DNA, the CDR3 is TGTGCCAGCAGCCCCCCCCCTTTAAGCGGCCCCTCCTACGAGCAGTACTTC. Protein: CASSPPPLSGPSYEQYF.

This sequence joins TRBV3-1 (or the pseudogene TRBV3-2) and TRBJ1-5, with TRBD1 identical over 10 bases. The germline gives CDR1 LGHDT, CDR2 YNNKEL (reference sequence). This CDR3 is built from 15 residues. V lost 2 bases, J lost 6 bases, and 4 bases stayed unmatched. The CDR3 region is CASSQYRQGAQPQHF. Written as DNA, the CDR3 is TGTGCCAGCAGCCAATATCGACAGGGGGCTCAGCCCCAGCATTTT.

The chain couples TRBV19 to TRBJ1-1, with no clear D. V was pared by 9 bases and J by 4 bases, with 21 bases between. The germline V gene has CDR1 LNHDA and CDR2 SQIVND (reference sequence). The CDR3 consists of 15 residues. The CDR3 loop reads CASRTSLPVGTEAFF. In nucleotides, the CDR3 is TGTGCCAGCAGAACCTCTTTGCCCGTGGGCACTGAAGCTTTCTTT.

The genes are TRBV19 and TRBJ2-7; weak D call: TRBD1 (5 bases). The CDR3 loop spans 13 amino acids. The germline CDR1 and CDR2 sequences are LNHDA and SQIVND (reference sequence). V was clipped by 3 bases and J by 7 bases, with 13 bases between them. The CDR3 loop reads CASSITRDSEQYF. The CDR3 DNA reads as TGTGCCAGTAGTATCACCAGGGATTCAGAGCAGTACTTC.

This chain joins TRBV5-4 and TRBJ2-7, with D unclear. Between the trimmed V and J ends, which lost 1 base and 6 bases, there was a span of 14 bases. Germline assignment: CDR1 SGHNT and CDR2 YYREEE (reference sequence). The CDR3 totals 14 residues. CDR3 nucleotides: TGTGCCAGCAGCTTGAGAGGTTTAGCAACCGAGCAGTACTTC. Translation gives CASSLRGLATEQYF.

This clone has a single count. CDR3 coding DNA: TGTGCCAGCAGCTCCAGGGGAGGTTATTCACCCCTCCACTTT. Protein product: CASSSRGGYSPLHF. This chain joins TRBV5-6 and TRBJ1-6; D possibly corresponds to TRBD1 (6 bases). In germline, CDR1 is SGHDT, CDR2 YYEEEE. The CDR3 contains 14 residues. The V end lost 3 bases, the J end lost 8 bases, and 12 bases lay between the germline ends.

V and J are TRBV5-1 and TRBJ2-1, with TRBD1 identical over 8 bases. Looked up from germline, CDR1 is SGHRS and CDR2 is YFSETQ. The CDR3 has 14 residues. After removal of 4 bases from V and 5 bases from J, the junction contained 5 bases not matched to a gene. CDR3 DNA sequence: TGCGCCAGCAGCCTGGGACAGGTTAACAATGAGCAGTTCTTC. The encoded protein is CASSLGQVNNEQFF.

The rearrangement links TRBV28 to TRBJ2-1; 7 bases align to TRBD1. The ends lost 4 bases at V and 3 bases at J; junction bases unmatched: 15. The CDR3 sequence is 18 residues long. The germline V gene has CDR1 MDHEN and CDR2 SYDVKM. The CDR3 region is CASSSPRFDRAYYNEQFF. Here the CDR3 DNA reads TGTGCCAGCAGTTCCCCCCGGTTTGACAGGGCCTACTACAATGAGCAGTTCTTC.

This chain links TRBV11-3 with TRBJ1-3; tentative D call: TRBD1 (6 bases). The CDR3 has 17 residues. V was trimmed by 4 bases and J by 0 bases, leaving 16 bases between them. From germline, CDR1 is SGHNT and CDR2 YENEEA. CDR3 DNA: TGTGCCAGCAGCTACCGATCGGACAGCAACTCTGGAAACACCATATATTTT. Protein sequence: CASSYRSDSNSGNTIYF. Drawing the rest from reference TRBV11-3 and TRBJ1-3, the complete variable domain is EAGVVQSPRYKIIEKKQPVAFWCNPISGHNTLYWYLQNLGQGPELLIRYENEEAVDDSQLPKDRFSAERLKGVDSTLKIQPAELGDSAVYLCASSYRSDSNSGNTIYFGEGSWLTVV.

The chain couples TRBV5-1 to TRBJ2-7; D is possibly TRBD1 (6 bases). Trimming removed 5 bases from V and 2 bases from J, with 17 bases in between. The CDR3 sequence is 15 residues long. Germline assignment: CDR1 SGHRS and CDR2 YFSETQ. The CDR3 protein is CASRTGLVAPYEQYF. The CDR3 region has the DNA TGCGCCAGCAGGACAGGACTGGTCGCCCCCTACGAGCAGTACTTC.

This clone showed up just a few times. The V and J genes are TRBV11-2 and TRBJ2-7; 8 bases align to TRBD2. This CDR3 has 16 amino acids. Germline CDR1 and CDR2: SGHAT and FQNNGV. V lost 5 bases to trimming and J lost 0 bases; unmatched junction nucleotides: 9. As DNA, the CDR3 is TGTGCCAGCAGCACCCCTCGGGGGGGGTCCTCCTACGAGCAGTACTTC. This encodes CASSTPRGGSSYEQYF.

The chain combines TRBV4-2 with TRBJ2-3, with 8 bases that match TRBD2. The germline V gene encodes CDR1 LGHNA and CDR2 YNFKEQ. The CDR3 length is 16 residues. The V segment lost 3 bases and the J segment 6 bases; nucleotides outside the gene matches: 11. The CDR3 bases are TGTGCCAGCAGCCAGAAACAGCGGGGGAATATGGATACGCAGTATTTT. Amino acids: CASSQKQRGNMDTQYF.

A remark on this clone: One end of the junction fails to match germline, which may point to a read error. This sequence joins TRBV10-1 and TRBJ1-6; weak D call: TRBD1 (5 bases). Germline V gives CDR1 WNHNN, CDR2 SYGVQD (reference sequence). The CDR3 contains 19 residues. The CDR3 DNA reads TGCGCCAGCAGCGAGTGGGACGACCCAGACAGCCAATTTGATTCACCCCTCCACTTT. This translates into CASSEWDDPDSQFDSPLHF.

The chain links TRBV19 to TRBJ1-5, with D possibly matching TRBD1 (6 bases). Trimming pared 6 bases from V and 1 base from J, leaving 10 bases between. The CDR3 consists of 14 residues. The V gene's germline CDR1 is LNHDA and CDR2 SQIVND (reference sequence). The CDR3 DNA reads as TGTGCCAGTAGACCTCAGGGGAGCAATCAGCCCCAGCATTTT. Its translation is CASRPQGSNQPQHF.

The CDR3 sequence is CASSEVGDSGELFF. In DNA form, the CDR3 reads TGTGCCAGCAGTGAGGTTGGAGATTCCGGGGAGCTGTTTTTT. This chain joins TRBV6-1 and TRBJ2-2; unclear D gene. Germline V gives CDR1 MNHNS, CDR2 SASEGT. This CDR3 has 14 residues. V dropped 3 bases and J dropped 6 bases, with 11 bases sitting between them.

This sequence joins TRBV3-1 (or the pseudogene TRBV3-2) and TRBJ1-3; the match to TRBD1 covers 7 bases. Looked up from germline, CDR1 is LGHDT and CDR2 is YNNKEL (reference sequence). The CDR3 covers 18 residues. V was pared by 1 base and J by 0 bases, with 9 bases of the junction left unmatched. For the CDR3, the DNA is TGTGCCAGCAGCCAAGCTGGGGGACAGTCCGACTCTGGAAACACCATATATTTT. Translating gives CASSQAGGQSDSGNTIYF.

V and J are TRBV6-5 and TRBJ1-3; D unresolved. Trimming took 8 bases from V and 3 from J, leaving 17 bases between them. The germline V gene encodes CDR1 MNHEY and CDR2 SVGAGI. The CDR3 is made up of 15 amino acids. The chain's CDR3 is CASSGRAGGGNTIYF. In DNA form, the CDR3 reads TGTGCCAGCTCCGGGAGGGCCGGAGGTGGAAACACCATATATTTT.

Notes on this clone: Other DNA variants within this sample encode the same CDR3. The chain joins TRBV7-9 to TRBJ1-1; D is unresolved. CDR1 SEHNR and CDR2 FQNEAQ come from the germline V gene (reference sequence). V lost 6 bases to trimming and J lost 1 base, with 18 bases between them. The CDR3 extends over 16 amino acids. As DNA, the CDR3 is TGTGCCAGCAGACCTCGACCGCGGACGAGGAACACTGAAGCTTTCTTT. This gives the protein CASRPRPRTRNTEAFF.

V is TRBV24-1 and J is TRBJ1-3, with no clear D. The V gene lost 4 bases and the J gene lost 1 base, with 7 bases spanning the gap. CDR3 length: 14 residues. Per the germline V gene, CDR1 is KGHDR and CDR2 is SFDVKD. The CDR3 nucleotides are TGTGCCACCAGTGACAACGAATCTGGAAACACCATATATTTT. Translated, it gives CATSDNESGNTIYF.